These 27 T cell receptor beta chains came from one sample sequenced in a study of T-cell memory formation after mild COVID-19. Via MiXCR, TCRdb re-called the 5' RACE reads, giving one row per CDR3 protein. The sample contains approximately 340,000 distinct CDR3 sequences, approximately 13% of which appear only once. Specimen: PBMCs or a T cell subset sorted from them (not recorded which). The receptors come from a man in his late teens or twenties who had mild COVID-19 (a few samples of this study predate the infection). Cell type and time point are not known.

This clonotype was recorded at least ten times. J is TRBJ2-7 and V is TRBV4-1; D remains unclear. V was cut by 1 base and J by 1 base, with 5 bases left in between. CDR1 is MGHRA, CDR2 YSYEKL, per germline. This CDR3 spans 13 amino acids. The CDR3: CASSQVISYEQYV. For the CDR3, the DNA is TGCGCCAGCAGCCAAGTAATTTCCTACGAGCAGTACGTC.

This clonotype was found a few times. The rearrangement links TRBV20-1 to TRBJ2-1; D unclear. Trimming removed 6 bases at V and 5 bases at J, with 8 bases between. This CDR3 region has 11 residues. Germline loops: CDR1 DFQATT, CDR2 SNEGSKA (reference sequence). CDR3 DNA: TGCAGTGCCTCAGGAAACAATGAGCAGTTCTTC. It codes for CSASGNNEQFF.

This clonotype was seen more than once but under ten times. The V and J genes are TRBV3-1 and TRBJ2-2; TRBD1 aligns across 9 bases. Germline V gene data show CDR1 as LGHDT and CDR2 as YNNKEL (reference sequence). The CDR3 runs to 15 residues. The J segment lost 1 base and the V segment lost 6 bases, leaving 3 bases of the junction unmatched. In DNA, the CDR3 is TGTGCCAGCAGACTGGGACAGGGGAACACCGGGGAGCTGTTTTTT. It codes for CASRLGQGNTGELFF. Full variable domain (outside the CDR3, taken from reference TRBV3-1 and TRBJ2-2): DTAVSQTPKYLVTQMGNDKSIKCEQNLGHDTMYWYKQDSKKFLKIMFSYNNKELIINETVPNRFSPKSPDKAHLNLHINSLELGDSAVYFCASRLGQGNTGELFFGEGSRLTVL.

This clonotype was seen ten or more times. This chain links TRBV7-8 with TRBJ2-7; D is tentatively TRBD1 or TRBD2 (7 bases each). V gave up 3 bases and J gave up 4 bases, with 13 bases separating them. Per the germline V gene, CDR1 is SGHVS and CDR2 is FQNEAQ. There are 14 residues in the CDR3. The CDR3 DNA reads as TGTGCCAGCAGCTTTCAGGGGGGGCGGTACGAGCAGTACTTC. Its translation is CASSFQGGRYEQYF.

This clonotype appeared many times. DNA for the CDR3: TGTGCCAGCTCACCTCGCTACAATTACGAGCAGTACGTC. Its protein product is CASSPRYNYEQYV. The J gene is TRBJ2-7, the V gene TRBV18, with D uncertain. V dropped 3 bases and J dropped 4 bases, with 10 bases sitting between them. The CDR3 is 13 residues long. Germline assignment: CDR1 KGHSH and CDR2 LQKENI.

This clonotype was seen a handful of times. The V call is TRBV27, the J call TRBJ2-7, with D perhaps TRBD2 (6 bases). V was cut by 7 bases and J by 0 bases, with 28 bases left in between. CDR1 and CDR2 from the germline V gene are MNHEY and SMNVEV (reference sequence). This CDR3 contains 19 residues. CDR3 sequence: CASMPRGGYSSRSSYEQYF. Written as DNA, the CDR3 is TGTGCCAGCATGCCCCGAGGAGGGTACTCCTCAAGGAGCTCCTACGAGCAGTACTTC.

CDR3 sequence (DNA): TGTGCCAGCAGCGTACAGGTGGTTAACGAAAAACTGTTTTTT. Residues: CASSVQVVNEKLFF. The chain recombines TRBV11-2 with TRBJ1-4; weak D call: TRBD1 (5 bases). Germline lookup yields CDR1 SGHAT and CDR2 FQNNGV. The V and J ends lost 5 bases and 8 bases respectively, with 15 bases between them. The CDR3 sequence is 14 residues long.

This clonotype was seen only a few times. This chain connects TRBV6-5 to TRBJ1-2, with 8 positions matching TRBD1. The CDR3 consists of 13 residues. The V gene end was trimmed by 6 bases and the J gene end by 8 bases; junction bases not matched to a gene: 8. Germline V gene sequence: CDR1 MNHEY, CDR2 SVGAGI. CDR3 residues: CASRLPGQDGYTF. The DNA of the CDR3 is TGTGCCAGCAGGCTCCCGGGACAGGACGGCTACACCTTC.

The rearrangement uses TRBV10-3 and TRBJ1-2; 10 positions match TRBD1. Trimming cost V 7 bases and J 2 bases; bases outside gene matches: 13. Looked up from germline, CDR1 is ENHRY and CDR2 is SYGVKD. This CDR3 region has 17 residues. This CDR3 reads CAITSPGQGLSNYGYTF. CDR3 in DNA: TGTGCCATCACTTCACCGGGACAGGGGCTCTCCAACTATGGCTACACCTTC.

This clonotype was observed a few times. This sequence joins TRBV10-3 and TRBJ1-2, with TRBD1 matching 9 bases. With 3 bases clipped from V and 14 bases from J, the junction kept 10 bases outside the gene matches. Germline values: CDR1 ENHRY, CDR2 SYGVKD. The CDR3 extends over 13 amino acids. CDR3 nucleotides: TGTGCCATCAGTGATTTGGGGACAGGGCTTAATACCTTC. Protein: CAISDLGTGLNTF.

J is TRBJ2-5 and V is TRBV11-2; 8 positions agree with TRBD2. Per the germline V gene, CDR1 is SGHAT and CDR2 is FQNNGV. Trimming removed 5 bases from V and 5 bases from J; junction bases left unmatched: 13. There are 16 residues in the CDR3. CDR3 residues: CASSDSAGDSWETQYF. The CDR3 region has the DNA TGTGCCAGCAGCGACTCAGCGGGGGACTCGTGGGAGACCCAGTACTTC.

This clonotype was recorded a few times. The rearrangement uses TRBV28 and TRBJ1-2; the D gene is possibly TRBD1 (6 bases). CDR3 length: 15 residues. V gave up 3 bases and J gave up 8 bases, with 19 bases separating them. Germline V gene lookup returns CDR1 MDHEN and CDR2 SYDVKM. The CDR3 sequence: CASSFGAGAGEGYTF. DNA of the CDR3: TGTGCCAGCAGTTTCGGGGCAGGGGCAGGTGAAGGCTACACCTTC.

V is TRBV20-1 and J is TRBJ2-1; D is perhaps TRBD2 (6 bases). The germline CDR1 and CDR2 sequences are DFQATT and SNEGSKA (reference sequence). The V and J ends lost 0 bases and 9 bases respectively, with 21 bases between them. The CDR3 loop spans 16 amino acids. Here the CDR3 reads CSARDPRASVVGEQFF. The CDR3 region has the DNA TGCAGTGCTAGAGATCCGAGGGCTAGCGTGGTGGGTGAGCAGTTCTTC.

In its sample, this clonotype was seen once. The chain recombines TRBV5-1 with TRBJ2-7; 11 bases align to TRBD2. CDR1 and CDR2 (germline): SGHRS, YFSETQ. This CDR3 has 15 amino acids. Trimming cost V 4 bases and J 11 bases; bases outside gene matches: 14. DNA for the CDR3: TGCGCCAGCAGCCCGGGGACTAGCGGAACACTCAGGGAGTACTTC. Translating gives CASSPGTSGTLREYF.

The CDR3 reads CSAYGEDREAFF. The CDR3 bases are TGCAGCGCTTACGGAGAGGACAGGGAAGCTTTCTTT. This sequence joins TRBV29-1 and TRBJ1-1; 7 bases fit TRBD1. Germline V lookup: CDR1 SQVTM, CDR2 ANQGSEA. The CDR3 is 12 amino acids. J gave up 8 bases and V 7 bases, and 10 bases lay outside the gene matches.

In its sample, this clonotype was seen many times. The rearrangement uses TRBV5-1 and TRBJ1-2, with a possible D match to TRBD1 (6 bases). From germline, CDR1 is SGHRS and CDR2 YFSETQ. Trimming removed 1 base at V and 2 bases at J, with 9 bases between. The CDR3 covers 14 residues. CDR3 bases: TGCGCCAGCAGCTTGCAGGGGATGAACTATGGCTACACCTTC. Translated, it gives CASSLQGMNYGYTF.

This chain links TRBV18 with TRBJ2-6; 7 bases fit TRBD1. The CDR3 is made up of 16 amino acids. The J segment lost 4 bases and the V segment lost 3 bases, leaving 6 bases of the junction unmatched. The germline gives CDR1 KGHSH, CDR2 LQKENI. The CDR3 protein is CASSPVTGVGANVLTF. DNA for the CDR3: TGTGCCAGCTCACCCGTTACAGGGGTAGGGGCCAACGTCCTGACTTTC.

This chain connects TRBV10-3 to TRBJ2-2; tentatively, D is TRBD1 or TRBD2 (6 bases each). The length of the CDR3 is 15 residues. Per the germline V gene, CDR1 is ENHRY and CDR2 is SYGVKD. V was shortened by 8 bases and J by 0 bases, with 13 bases between the two germline ends. CDR3 in amino acids: CAILGGTTNTGELFF. The CDR3 DNA reads TGTGCCATCCTTGGCGGGACAACGAACACCGGGGAGCTGTTTTTT.

This clonotype was seen more than once but under ten times. The V call is TRBV4-3, the J call TRBJ1-4; the D is unclear. CDR1 and CDR2 from the germline V gene are LGHNA and YSLEER. V was pared by 8 bases and J by 8 bases, with 15 bases between. This CDR3 is built from 13 residues. The CDR3 nucleotides are TGCGCCAGCGGTCCGGTGGGCGAGGAAAAACTGTTTTTT. It codes for CASGPVGEEKLFF.

This clonotype was detected ten times or more. The CDR3 here is CASSTPGLAEYEQYF. The CDR3 nucleotides read TGTGCCAGCAGTACTCCGGGACTAGCGGAATACGAGCAGTACTTC. This chain links TRBV6-1 with TRBJ2-7; 11 bases agree with TRBD2. The CDR3 covers 15 residues. Germline V gives CDR1 MNHNS, CDR2 SASEGT. V shed 5 bases, J shed 4 bases, and the junction held 7 bases outside the gene matches.

V is TRBV7-3 and J is TRBJ2-1; 8 bases agree with TRBD2. This CDR3 contains 15 residues. Germline V gene data show CDR1 as SGHTA and CDR2 as FQGTGA. V lost 4 bases to trimming and J lost 10 bases; unmatched junction nucleotides: 12. In nucleotides, the CDR3 is TGTGCCAGCAGCTCAACCGGGGGGGTCCTAGGGGAGCAGTTCTTC. It yields the protein CASSSTGGVLGEQFF.

This clonotype was counted between two and nine times. The V gene is TRBV6-5, the J gene TRBJ2-1; 11 bases agree with TRBD2. Germline V gene data show CDR1 as MNHEY and CDR2 as SVGAGI. V trimming: 8 bases; J trimming: 4 bases; junction bases outside the gene matches: 7. This CDR3 has 15 amino acids. The DNA for the CDR3 is TGTGCCAGCCGTAGCGGGGGGGCCCTATACAATGAGCAGTTCTTC. Translation: CASRSGGALYNEQFF.

This clonotype has only a few counts. The chain recombines TRBV4-1 with TRBJ1-2, with D hard to call. V lost 1 base to trimming and J lost 4 bases, with 13 bases between them. Germline values: CDR1 MGHRA, CDR2 YSYEKL. This CDR3 is 15 amino acids long. CDR3 region: CASSQVGSPPYGYTF. The CDR3 DNA follows: TGCGCCAGCAGCCAAGTAGGCAGCCCCCCCTATGGCTACACCTTC.

This clonotype has only a few counts. The chain is built from TRBV7-2 and TRBJ1-5; unclear D gene. Germline V gives CDR1 SGHTA, CDR2 FQGNSA. This CDR3 contains 16 residues. V lost 5 bases and J 1 base, leaving 15 bases between the germline ends. This CDR3 reads CASSPRGIPSNQPQHF. CDR3 DNA sequence: TGTGCCAGCAGCCCCAGAGGGATTCCGAGCAATCAGCCCCAGCATTTT.

This clonotype appeared many times. This chain's CDR3 is CASSYRGQGISYEQYF. DNA of the CDR3: TGTGCCAGCAGTTACCGCGGACAGGGGATCTCCTACGAGCAGTACTTC. The chain uses TRBV6-5 and TRBJ2-7; 9 bases are a match to TRBD1. V shed 2 bases, J shed 0 bases, and the junction held 5 bases outside the gene matches. CDR1 MNHEY and CDR2 SVGAGI come from the germline V gene. The CDR3 is 16 residues long.

There are a few counts of this clonotype. The rearrangement joins TRBV7-3 to TRBJ2-1, with 8 bases identical to TRBD1. The CDR3 has 15 residues. Germline lookup yields CDR1 SGHTA and CDR2 FQGTGA. Trimming removed 2 bases from V and 5 bases from J; junction bases left unmatched: 5. CDR3 amino acids: CASSLARTGHNEQFF. The CDR3 DNA reads TGTGCCAGCAGCTTAGCCAGGACAGGGCACAATGAGCAGTTCTTC. Full variable domain (remainder filled in from reference TRBV7-3 and TRBJ2-1): GAGVSQTPSNKVTEKGKYVELRCDPISGHTALYWYRQSLGQGPEFLIYFQGTGAADDSGLPNDRFFAVRPEGSVSTLKIQRTERGDSAVYLCASSLARTGHNEQFFGPGTRLTVL.

The chain recombines TRBV19 with TRBJ1-1; D is unresolved. Trimming left V 9 bases short and J 1 base short, with 12 bases between. The germline V gene has CDR1 LNHDA and CDR2 SQIVND (reference sequence). The CDR3 loop spans 13 amino acids. CDR3 nucleotides: TGTGCCAGCTCCAGGACGAGGAACACTGAAGCTTTCTTT. Translating it yields CASSRTRNTEAFF.